The 14 T cell receptor beta chains below all came from one sample that was sequenced in a study of a mutant IDH1 vaccine in newly diagnosed glioma. Stated time point: week 11, during vaccination. It was 300 ug of mutant IDH1 20-mer peptide that made up each vaccine dose, given with topical imiquimod. Assay: immunoSEQ multiplex PCR; the TCRdb copy retains only in-frame clones and omits some. This sample has 55,000 to 65,000 clones, with over 70% found just once. For these receptors, no antigen is known. The material sequenced was PBMCs, taken from a glioma patient whose treatment included an IDH1 peptide vaccine. Receptor source: a man aged 45-65 years with glioma.

The chain employs TRBV15 and TRBJ1-1, with D unclear. The ends were cut back, 1 base at V and 5 bases at J, with 8 bases in the middle. The CDR3 spans 13 residues. In germline, CDR1 is LNHNV, CDR2 YYDKDF (reference sequence). For the CDR3, the DNA is TGTGCCACCAGCAGAGTGGTGGGGACTGAAGCTTTCTTT. Protein sequence: CATSRVVGTEAFF.

This clone was seen once. The chain joins TRBV5-8 to TRBJ1-5; 9 nucleotides align to TRBD1. V lost 4 bases to trimming and J lost 2 bases; unmatched junction nucleotides: 4. CDR1 and CDR2 from the germline V gene are SGHTS and YDEGEE. CDR3 length: 15 residues. CDR3 coding DNA: TGTGCCAGCAGCCGGGACAGGGCACGCAATCAGCCCCAGCATTTT. Translating gives CASSRDRARNQPQHF.

The chain recombines TRBV5-1 with TRBJ1-5; D gene ambiguous. Trimming removed 0 bases from V and 3 bases from J, with 10 bases in between. Germline values: CDR1 SGHRS, CDR2 YFSETQ. The length of the CDR3 is 15 residues. The DNA for the CDR3 is TGCGCCAGCAGCTTGGAAGGGATACTCAATCAGCCCCAGCATTTT. Its protein product is CASSLEGILNQPQHF.

The gene calls are TRBV5-4 and TRBJ2-7, with D perhaps given as TRBD1 or TRBD2 (6 bases each). CDR3 length equals 16 residues. Germline CDR1 reads SGHNT; CDR2 reads YYREEE (reference sequence). Trimming took off 5 bases at V and 0 bases at J, with 18 bases between the two ends. The CDR3, as DNA: TGTGCCAGCAGTCTCTTGGGGGGCGGTAGCTCCTACGAGCAGTACTTC. This encodes CASSLLGGGSSYEQYF.

This rearrangement joins TRBV27 to TRBJ1-5; D is uncertain. Looked up from germline, CDR1 is MNHEY and CDR2 is SMNVEV (reference sequence). V was pared by 3 bases and J by 4 bases, with 13 bases between. The CDR3 is 15 residues long. CDR3 sequence reads: CASSLSGLRNQPQHF. The CDR3 DNA reads as TGTGCCAGCAGTTTGTCGGGGTTAAGAAATCAGCCCCAGCATTTT.

The chain has TRBV10-3 and TRBJ1-5; the D gene is possibly TRBD1 (6 bases). Germline CDR1 ENHRY, CDR2 SYGVKD. The CDR3 totals 14 residues. V dropped 6 bases and J dropped 7 bases, with 16 bases sitting between them. The CDR3 DNA follows: TGTGCCATCAGCCCGATTTCCCAGGGGCAGCCCCAGCATTTT. Its protein is CAISPISQGQPQHF.

This clone has a handful of counts. This chain connects TRBV5-6 to TRBJ1-5; D gene ambiguous. Trimming left V 6 bases short and J 7 bases short, with 17 bases between. CDR1 and CDR2 (germline): SGHDT, YYEEEE. CDR3 length equals 14 residues. Here the CDR3 reads CASTSGHQVQPQHF. Here the CDR3 DNA reads TGTGCCAGCACCTCCGGCCATCAGGTACAGCCCCAGCATTTT.

V and J are TRBV5-1 and TRBJ2-5; D may be TRBD1 (6 bases). The V and J ends lost 4 bases and 2 bases respectively, with 12 bases between them. The CDR3 is 14 amino acids. Germline assignment: CDR1 SGHRS and CDR2 YFSETQ. The CDR3 DNA reads as TGCGCCAGCAGCCCTGGGACACAGCAAGAGACCCAGTACTTC. Protein product: CASSPGTQQETQYF.

This clone was detected once. The chain couples TRBV7-9 to TRBJ2-7; D remains ambiguous. Per germline, CDR1 SEHNR and CDR2 FQNEAQ (reference sequence). The germline V and J ends were trimmed by 0 bases and 3 bases, with 6 bases remaining between them. The CDR3 loop spans 13 amino acids. DNA for the CDR3: TGTGCCAGCAGCTTAGCCGAGTTCTACGAGCAGTACTTC. Its protein product is CASSLAEFYEQYF.

Here the CDR3 reads CASSPGGIGELFF. CDR3 in DNA: TGTGCCAGCAGCCCCGGGGGCATCGGGGAGCTGTTTTTT. This sequence joins TRBV14 and TRBJ2-2, with D perhaps TRBD1 or TRBD2 (6 bases each). The CDR3 runs 13 residues. Germline V CDR1 and CDR2: SGHDN, FVKESK. The ends were cut back, 4 bases at V and 7 bases at J, with 10 bases in the middle.

The chain carries TRBV10-2 and TRBJ1-2; 8 bases line up with TRBD1. The trim removed 0 bases at V and 6 bases at J, leaving 6 bases unmatched. Germline V lookup: CDR1 WSHSY, CDR2 SAAADI. The CDR3 consists of 15 residues. The CDR3 coding sequence is TGCGCCAGCAGTGAGTCTGGGACAGGAGGTAATGGCTACACCTTC. Translating it yields CASSESGTGGNGYTF.

The chain is built from TRBV5-4 and TRBJ2-1; D is possibly TRBD2 (6 bases). Germline loops: CDR1 SGHNT, CDR2 YYREEE (reference sequence). The CDR3 sequence is 14 residues long. V shed 4 bases and J shed 4 bases, with 12 bases lying between them. The CDR3 here is CASSARGTYNEQFF. The CDR3 nucleotides read TGTGCCAGCAGCGCGAGAGGGACTTACAATGAGCAGTTCTTC.

This sequence joins TRBV5-1 and TRBJ1-5; D may be TRBD1 (5 bases). Between the trimmed V and J ends, which lost 2 bases and 2 bases, there was a span of 11 bases. Germline values: CDR1 SGHRS, CDR2 YFSETQ. This CDR3 region has 15 residues. The CDR3 nucleotides are TGCGCCAGCAGCTTATCAGGGATAGGCAATCAGCCCCAGCATTTT. The encoded protein is CASSLSGIGNQPQHF.

The V and J genes are TRBV19 and TRBJ1-5; 8 bases fit TRBD1. This CDR3 region has 15 residues. Germline V CDR1 and CDR2: LNHDA, SQIVND (reference sequence). J was trimmed by 5 bases and V by 5 bases; bases with no gene match: 8. This CDR3 is CASSGVATGDQPQHF. The CDR3 coding sequence is TGTGCCAGTAGTGGGGTCGCGACAGGGGATCAGCCCCAGCATTTT.